The 5 T cell receptor beta chains in this list originate from one sample, sequenced in a study of OX40 agonist ivuxolimab in advanced cancers. The repertoire was sequenced with immunoSEQ multiplex PCR; TCRdb's copy has only in-frame clones and lacks some. The sample has around 44,000 clones, around 80% seen once. Here the sequenced sample was CD4+ or CD8+ T cells sorted from blood, taken in a trial of the OX40 agonist ivuxolimab. The receptor source for this set is an adult with an advanced solid tumor such as melanoma, head and neck, liver or kidney cancer.

This clone was detected only a few times. The rearrangement links TRBV27 to TRBJ2-1, with D perhaps matching TRBD1 (5 bases). This CDR3 has 15 amino acids. The germline gives CDR1 MNHEY, CDR2 SMNVEV (reference sequence). Trimming cost V 2 bases and J 7 bases, with 15 bases left between them. This CDR3 is CASSLGAGIRNEQFF. The CDR3 nucleotides read TGTGCCAGCAGTTTAGGGGCTGGCATAAGGAATGAGCAGTTCTTC.

This clone was picked up one time. The rearrangement links TRBV15 to TRBJ1-1; D unclear. CDR1 and CDR2 (germline): LNHNV, YYDKDF (reference sequence). The CDR3 is 14 amino acids. The V end lost 2 bases, the J end lost 7 bases, and 14 bases lay between the germline ends. The CDR3 DNA is TGTGCCACCAGCAGACCTGGACCGAAAAGTGAAGCTTTCTTT. It translates to CATSRPGPKSEAFF.

The rearrangement links TRBV30 to TRBJ1-2; 7 bases map to TRBD1. CDR3 size: 13 residues. Germline loops: CDR1 GTSNPN, CDR2 SVGIG (reference sequence). V shed 7 bases and J 8 bases; nucleotides not matched to a gene: 13. The CDR3 here is CASRDRDGGGYTF. CDR3 bases: TGTGCCTCCAGAGACAGGGATGGCGGCGGCTACACCTTC. Looking up the rest from reference TRBV30 and TRBJ1-2 gives the full variable domain: SQTIHQWPATLVQPVGSPLSLECTVEGTSNPNLYWYRQAAGRGLQLLFYSVGIGQISSEVPQNLSASRPQDRQFILSSKKLLLSDSGFYLCASRDRDGGGYTFGSGTRLTVV.

This clone was observed a handful of times. V usage is TRBV28 and J usage is TRBJ1-2, with TRBD1 matching over 7 bases. V gave up 6 bases and J gave up 6 bases; unmatched junction bases: 10. The CDR3 loop spans 14 amino acids. From germline, CDR1 is MDHEN and CDR2 SYDVKM. The CDR3 DNA is TGTGCCAGCAGGCACCTGACAGGGAAGGATGGCTACACCTTC. It specifies CASRHLTGKDGYTF.

The V gene is TRBV28, the J gene TRBJ2-3; 8 bases align to TRBD2. The length of the CDR3 is 17 residues. Germline V lookup: CDR1 MDHEN, CDR2 SYDVKM. J gave up 7 bases and V 7 bases, and 19 bases lay outside the gene matches. The CDR3 DNA sequence: TGTGCCAGCAACCCCCTTGCGGGGACTAGTATTGTCAATACGCAGTATTTT. Amino acid sequence: CASNPLAGTSIVNTQYF.